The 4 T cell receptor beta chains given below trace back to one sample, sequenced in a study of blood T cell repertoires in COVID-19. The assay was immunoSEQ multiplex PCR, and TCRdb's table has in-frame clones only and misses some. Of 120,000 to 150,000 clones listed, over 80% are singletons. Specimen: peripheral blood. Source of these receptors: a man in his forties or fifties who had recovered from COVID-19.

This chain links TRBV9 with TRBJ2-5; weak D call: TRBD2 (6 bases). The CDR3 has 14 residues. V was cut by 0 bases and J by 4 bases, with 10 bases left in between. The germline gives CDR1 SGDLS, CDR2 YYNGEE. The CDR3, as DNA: TGTGCCAGCAGCGTAGCTGGAGGGGTAGAGACCCAGTACTTC. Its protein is CASSVAGGVETQYF.

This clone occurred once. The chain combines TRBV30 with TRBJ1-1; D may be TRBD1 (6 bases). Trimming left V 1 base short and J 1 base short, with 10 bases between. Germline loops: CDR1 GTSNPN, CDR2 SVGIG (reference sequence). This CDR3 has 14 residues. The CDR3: CAWSARGRNTEAFF. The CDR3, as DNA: TGTGCCTGGAGTGCCAGGGGCCGGAACACTGAAGCTTTCTTT.

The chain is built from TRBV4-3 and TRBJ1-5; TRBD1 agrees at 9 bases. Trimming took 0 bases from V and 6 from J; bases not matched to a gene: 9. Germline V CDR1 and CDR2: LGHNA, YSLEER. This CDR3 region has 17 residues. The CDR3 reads CASSQDGPGQGSQPQHF. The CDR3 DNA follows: TGCGCCAGCAGCCAAGATGGGCCGGGACAGGGTTCTCAGCCCCAGCATTTT.

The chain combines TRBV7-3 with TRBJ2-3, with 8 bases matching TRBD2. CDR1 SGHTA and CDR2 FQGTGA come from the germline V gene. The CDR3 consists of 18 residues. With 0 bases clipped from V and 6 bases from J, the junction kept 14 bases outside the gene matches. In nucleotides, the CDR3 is TGTGCCAGCAGCTTAACGTCTGTGCCTAGCGGGCAAGGGGATACGCAGTATTTT. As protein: CASSLTSVPSGQGDTQYF. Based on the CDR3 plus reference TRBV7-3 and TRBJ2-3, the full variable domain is GAGVSQTPSNKVTEKGKYVELRCDPISGHTALYWYRQSLGQGPEFLIYFQGTGAADDSGLPNDRFFAVRPEGSVSTLKIQRTERGDSAVYLCASSLTSVPSGQGDTQYFGPGTRLTVL.